Shown below are 27 T cell receptor beta chains from a single sample sequenced in a study of blood T cell repertoires in COVID-19. Here immunoSEQ multiplex PCR was the method, and the copy in TCRdb shows in-frame clones only, minus some. The sample consists of just over 90,000 clones, 75% to 90% of them appearing once. The sequenced material came from peripheral blood. These receptors were obtained from a woman of 80 years or more with acute or convalescent COVID-19.

The genes are TRBV29-1 and TRBJ1-5, with D hard to call. Looked up from germline, CDR1 is SQVTM and CDR2 is ANQGSEA. Deletions cut 3 bases from V and 1 base from J, with 4 bases between. The CDR3 length is 12 residues. The CDR3 coding sequence is TGCAGCGTTGACCTGAGCAATCAGCCCCAGCATTTT. Its protein product is CSVDLSNQPQHF.

The rearrangement uses TRBV5-1 and TRBJ1-4; D is unresolved. Germline V gene data show CDR1 as SGHRS and CDR2 as YFSETQ. V shed 0 bases and J shed 4 bases, with 10 bases lying between them. The CDR3 is made up of 15 amino acids. The CDR3 loop is CASSLEGAYNEKLFF. For the CDR3, the DNA is TGCGCCAGCAGCTTGGAGGGAGCTTATAATGAAAAACTGTTTTTT.

The chain joins TRBV11-2 to TRBJ2-5; D is perhaps TRBD2 (6 bases). CDR3 size: 14 residues. CDR1 is SGHAT and CDR2 is FQNNGV in the germline V gene. With 4 bases removed from V and 2 bases from J, the gap between germline ends came to 11 bases. The CDR3 loop is CASSWRGGQETQYF. CDR3 in DNA: TGTGCCAGCAGCTGGAGGGGCGGGCAAGAGACCCAGTACTTC.

The table lists this clone with a few counts. This chain joins TRBV2 and TRBJ2-2, with 8 bases matching TRBD1. The CDR3 runs to 14 residues. The V and J ends lost 7 bases and 4 bases, in that order; junction bases with no gene match: 5. CDR1 SNHLY and CDR2 FYNNEI come from the germline V gene. The CDR3, as DNA: TGTGCCAGCAAGACAGGGGCGGCCACCGGGGAGCTGTTTTTT. It codes for CASKTGAATGELFF.

The J gene is TRBJ2-7, the V gene TRBV28; 7 nucleotides align to TRBD2. The V gene end was trimmed by 3 bases and the J gene end by 4 bases; junction bases not matched to a gene: 6. In germline, CDR1 is MDHEN, CDR2 SYDVKM. This CDR3 contains 14 residues. The CDR3 bases are TGTGCCAGCAGTTTGGGAGGGGATTTATACGAGCAGTACTTC. Protein product: CASSLGGDLYEQYF.

V usage is TRBV6-5 and J usage is TRBJ1-3, with 10 bases lining up with TRBD1. Unmatched junction bases numbered 2, after V lost 1 base and J lost 8 bases. The length of the CDR3 is 14 residues. Germline-derived CDR1 and CDR2 are MNHEY and SVGAGI. The CDR3 reads CASSYLGTGDTIYF. The CDR3 coding sequence is TGTGCCAGCAGTTACTTAGGGACAGGGGACACCATATATTTT.

V is TRBV19 and J is TRBJ1-5, with 10 bases fitting TRBD1. V trimming: 4 bases; J trimming: 0 bases; junction bases outside the gene matches: 12. CDR1 is LNHDA, CDR2 SQIVND, per germline (reference sequence). The CDR3 length is 19 residues. CDR3 bases: TGTGCCAGTAGTACAGCGGGACAGGGGCGCTCGTATAGCAATCAGCCCCAGCATTTT. Its translation is CASSTAGQGRSYSNQPQHF.

The sample holds a few counts of this clone. This chain connects TRBV5-1 to TRBJ1-1; 8 bases map to TRBD1. V gave up 7 bases and J gave up 6 bases; unmatched junction bases: 11. CDR3 length: 14 amino acids. CDR1 is SGHRS and CDR2 is YFSETQ in the germline V gene. The CDR3 sequence: CASRTSQGAAEAFF. CDR3 nucleotides: TGCGCCAGCCGGACGAGTCAGGGGGCGGCTGAAGCTTTCTTT. The full variable domain, in which reference TRBV5-1 and TRBJ1-1 provide the parts outside the CDR3, is KAGVTQTPRYLIKTRGQQVTLSCSPISGHRSVSWYQQTPGQGLQFLFEYFSETQRNKGNFPGRFSGRQFSNSRSEMNVSTLELGDSALYLCASRTSQGAAEAFFGQGTRLTVV.

The chain employs TRBV5-1 and TRBJ1-4; no firm D call. The CDR3 is made up of 15 amino acids. Germline V gene data show CDR1 as SGHRS and CDR2 as YFSETQ. Trimming shortened V by 4 bases and J by 6 bases, and 16 bases separated the two germline ends. CDR3 bases: TGCGCCAGCAGCCCCCTTGGGGTTAGCGATGAAAAACTGTTTTTT. Translating gives CASSPLGVSDEKLFF.

The gene calls are TRBV30 and TRBJ1-6, with D perhaps matching TRBD1 (6 bases). With 0 bases removed from V and 8 bases from J, the gap between germline ends came to 11 bases. The germline gives CDR1 GTSNPN, CDR2 SVGIG (reference sequence). CDR3 length equals 14 residues. The CDR3 loop reads CAWSVQQGYSPLHF. In nucleotides, the CDR3 is TGTGCCTGGAGTGTCCAACAGGGTTATTCACCCCTCCACTTT.

This chain joins TRBV2 and TRBJ1-2; a possible D gene is TRBD1 (6 bases). The CDR3 consists of 14 residues. V lost 4 bases and J lost 5, with 14 bases in between. Germline-derived CDR1 and CDR2 are SNHLY and FYNNEI. CDR3 sequence: CASSVQGFRYGYTF. CDR3 sequence (DNA): TGTGCCAGCAGTGTGCAGGGGTTTCGGTATGGCTACACCTTC.

The genes are TRBV7-2 and TRBJ2-2; 13 bases agree with TRBD2. The CDR3 length is 18 residues. In germline, CDR1 is SGHTA, CDR2 FQGNSA. Trimming at V came to 5 bases and at J to 0 bases, leaving 6 bases not matched to a gene. Here the CDR3 reads CASSLRTSGGTNTGELFF. The CDR3 DNA reads TGTGCCAGCAGCCTTCGGACTAGCGGGGGAACGAACACCGGGGAGCTGTTTTTT.

Turning to this clone: Other DNA variants within this sample encode the same CDR3. The chain joins TRBV18 to TRBJ2-7; TRBD2 aligns across 7 bases. The CDR3 covers 13 residues. V trimming: 3 bases; J trimming: 4 bases; junction bases outside the gene matches: 3. Germline V lookup: CDR1 KGHSH, CDR2 LQKENI. CDR3 nucleotide sequence: TGTGCCAGCTCACCCCTGGGGGGGTACGAGCAGTACTTC. It yields the protein CASSPLGGYEQYF.

The chain recombines TRBV7-8 with TRBJ1-6; weak D call: TRBD1 (6 bases). The CDR3 contains 19 residues. V lost 4 bases to trimming and J lost 0 bases, with 19 bases between them. Germline CDR1 SGHVS, CDR2 FQNEAQ. The CDR3 coding sequence is TGTGCCAGCAGCTGGAAGTGGATGAGGGACAACTCCTATAATTCACCCCTCCACTTT. It is translated as CASSWKWMRDNSYNSPLHF.

The gene calls are TRBV2 and TRBJ1-5, with 9 bases that match TRBD1. CDR1 and CDR2 from the germline V gene are SNHLY and FYNNEI. Trimming cost V 8 bases and J 1 base; bases outside gene matches: 3. The CDR3 has 14 amino acids. The CDR3 loop is CASGTGRSNQPQHF. The CDR3 coding sequence is TGTGCCAGCGGGACAGGGAGAAGCAATCAGCCCCAGCATTTT.

V is TRBV10-3 and J is TRBJ1-5; 8 nucleotides align to TRBD1. Per germline, CDR1 ENHRY and CDR2 SYGVKD. The CDR3 is 15 amino acids. Unmatched junction bases numbered 8, after V lost 3 bases and J lost 7 bases. The chain's CDR3 is CAISDLQGAGQPQHF. The CDR3 nucleotides read TGTGCCATCAGTGACCTCCAGGGGGCAGGACAGCCCCAGCATTTT.

A remark on this clone: Germline and junction disagree at one end, which may indicate a read error. The chain uses TRBV7-7 and TRBJ2-2, with D possibly TRBD1 on 6 matching bases. CDR1 SSHAT and CDR2 FNYEAQ come from the germline V gene (reference sequence). There are 16 residues in the CDR3. The CDR3 loop reads CASSLQPGTSTGELFF. CDR3 DNA: TGTGCTAGCAGCTTACAACCGGGGACATCCACCGGGGAGCTGTTTTTT.

V is TRBV6-5 and J is TRBJ2-3, with D maybe TRBD2 (7 bases). Germline-derived CDR1 and CDR2 are MNHEY and SVGAGI. The CDR3 length is 15 residues. V was trimmed by 6 bases and J by 5 bases, leaving 18 bases between them. CDR3 amino acids: CASRAKGGGGDTQYF. Here the CDR3 DNA reads TGTGCCAGCAGGGCCAAGGGGGGGGGCGGAGATACGCAGTATTTT.

This chain links TRBV19 with TRBJ2-7, with a possible D match to TRBD2 (5 bases). V was clipped by 3 bases and J by 1 base, with 10 bases between them. Germline CDR1 is LNHDA and CDR2 is SQIVND (reference sequence). The CDR3 consists of 14 residues. The CDR3 DNA reads TGTGCCAGTAGTATTGGCGGAGGATCCTACGAGCAGTACTTC. It is translated as CASSIGGGSYEQYF. The full variable domain, rest sourced from reference TRBV19 and TRBJ2-7, is DGGITQSPKYLFRKEGQNVTLSCEQNLNHDAMYWYRQDPGQGLRLIYYSQIVNDFQKGDIAEGYSVSREKKESFPLTVTSAQKNPTAFYLCASSIGGGSYEQYFGPGTRLTVT.

The CDR3 is CASSGDRTDTQYF. CDR3 coding DNA: TGTGCCAGCAGTGGGGACAGGACAGATACGCAGTATTTT. The chain links TRBV12-3 or TRBV12-4 to TRBJ2-3, with 8 positions matching TRBD1. This CDR3 is 13 amino acids long. V was clipped by 5 bases and J by 3 bases; unmatched bases: 1.

V is TRBV11-2 and J is TRBJ2-7; 9 bases are shared with TRBD2. Looked up from germline, CDR1 is SGHAT and CDR2 is FQNNGV. This CDR3 comprises 17 residues. With 6 bases clipped from V and 3 bases from J, the junction kept 15 bases outside the gene matches. The CDR3: CASSLTGGGADGYEQYF. The CDR3 nucleotides read TGTGCCAGCAGTCTTACTGGCGGGGGGGCTGACGGCTACGAGCAGTACTTC.

V and J are TRBV5-1 and TRBJ2-5, with D unresolved. Germline CDR1 SGHRS, CDR2 YFSETQ. This CDR3 has 14 amino acids. Trimming removed 1 base from V and 2 bases from J, with 9 bases in between. Here the CDR3 reads CASSLSTRQETQYF. CDR3 nucleotide sequence: TGCGCCAGCAGCTTGTCTACGAGACAAGAGACCCAGTACTTC.

The V and J genes are TRBV5-1 and TRBJ2-7; 11 bases agree with TRBD1. The CDR3 spans 15 residues. With V trimmed by 3 bases and J by 7 bases, 9 bases remained unmatched. Germline V lookup: CDR1 SGHRS, CDR2 YFSETQ. In DNA form, the CDR3 reads TGCGCCAGCAGCTACCTCGGACAGGGGGCGGGAGAGCAGTACTTC. It codes for CASSYLGQGAGEQYF.

For this clone: The junction shows a germline mismatch at one end, possibly a read error. The genes are TRBV6-5 and TRBJ2-5; 9 nucleotides line up with TRBD1. Germline V gene data show CDR1 as MNHEY and CDR2 as SVGAGI. The CDR3 sequence is 15 residues long. The CDR3: CATSWTGANQETQYF. CDR3 coding DNA: TGTGCCACCAGTTGGACAGGGGCGAACCAAGAGACCCAGTACTTC.

The rearrangement joins TRBV5-1 to TRBJ1-1; maybe TRBD1 (6 bases). The germline V gene has CDR1 SGHRS and CDR2 YFSETQ. The CDR3 length is 14 residues. V was clipped by 6 bases and J by 1 base, with 13 bases between them. CDR3 nucleotides: TGCGCCAGCACCATTGGGGGCACGAACACTGAAGCTTTCTTT. Translation: CASTIGGTNTEAFF.

The CDR3 loop reads CASSYSQQAGGNEQFF. CDR3 nucleotides: TGTGCCAGCAGTTACTCCCAACAGGCGGGGGGCAATGAGCAGTTCTTC. The chain links TRBV6-5 to TRBJ2-1; 8 bases line up with TRBD2. The CDR3 consists of 16 residues. Germline V gene data show CDR1 as MNHEY and CDR2 as SVGAGI. The V and J ends lost 0 bases and 6 bases, in that order; junction bases with no gene match: 7.

J is TRBJ2-5 and V is TRBV4-1; D might be TRBD2 (6 bases). V lost 8 bases to trimming and J lost 2 bases, with 15 bases between them. Germline values: CDR1 MGHRA, CDR2 YSYEKL. The CDR3 loop spans 14 amino acids. The CDR3 DNA reads as TGCGCCAGCGGTTTGTCCGGGGGACAAGAGACCCAGTACTTC. It is translated as CASGLSGGQETQYF.